The 26 T cell receptor beta chains below come from one sample, sequenced in a study of blood T cells in healthy people across ages. The second PCR ran about 6 to 11 cycles with a sample-barcoded 5' primer and J-beta primers. TCRdb used MiXCR to reprocess the 5' RACE reads, holding one entry per CDR3 protein. The sample carries approximately 600,000 distinct CDR3 sequences, under 70% recorded once. Input material: blood. Source of these receptors: a man aged 55 to 70 in good health.

This chain links TRBV3-1 with TRBJ1-4; 8 bases match TRBD1. CDR3 size: 15 residues. From germline, CDR1 is LGHDT and CDR2 YNNKEL (reference sequence). The ends lost 4 bases at V and 5 bases at J; junction bases unmatched: 6. The CDR3 DNA is TGTGCCAGCAGCCCAGGACAGGGACGGAATGAAAAACTGTTTTTT. Translating gives CASSPGQGRNEKLFF.

This clonotype was seen a handful of times. This chain uses TRBV6-5 with TRBJ2-5; the match to TRBD2 covers 9 bases. Germline V gives CDR1 MNHEY, CDR2 SVGAGI. This CDR3 spans 16 amino acids. The trim removed 2 bases at V and 2 bases at J, leaving 6 bases unmatched. The chain's CDR3 is CASSYRLAGAQETQYF. The CDR3 DNA follows: TGTGCCAGCAGTTACCGCTTAGCGGGGGCACAAGAGACCCAGTACTTC.

This rearrangement joins TRBV5-5 to TRBJ1-4; weak D call: TRBD1 (6 bases). This CDR3 spans 16 amino acids. The V and J ends lost 4 bases and 3 bases respectively, with 16 bases between them. Looked up from germline, CDR1 is SGHKS and CDR2 is YYEKEE (reference sequence). The CDR3, as DNA: TGTGCCAGCAGCCCTTTACGACAGGCGTCTAATGAAAAACTGTTTTTT. This translates into CASSPLRQASNEKLFF.

This chain connects TRBV20-1 to TRBJ1-1, with 11 bases that match TRBD1. From germline, CDR1 is DFQATT and CDR2 SNEGSKA (reference sequence). CDR3 size: 16 residues. With 0 bases clipped from V and 1 base from J, the junction kept 4 bases outside the gene matches. The CDR3 here is CSARDGQGASNTEAFF. In DNA, the CDR3 is TGCAGTGCTAGAGATGGACAGGGGGCCTCGAACACTGAAGCTTTCTTT.

The rearrangement uses TRBV7-2 and TRBJ1-2; 7 bases are a match to TRBD1. Trimming cost V 5 bases and J 4 bases; bases outside gene matches: 10. The CDR3 totals 15 residues. Germline CDR1 reads SGHTA; CDR2 reads FQGNSA. The CDR3 DNA reads as TGTGCCAGCAGCCTCCTACAGGGGCCGGGCTATGGCTACACCTTC. This sequence encodes CASSLLQGPGYGYTF. Full variable domain (missing parts from reference TRBV7-2 and TRBJ1-2): GAGVSQSPSNKVTEKGKDVELRCDPISGHTALYWYRQSLGQGLEFLIYFQGNSAPDKSGLPSDRFSAERTGGSVSTLTIQRTQQEDSAVYLCASSLLQGPGYGYTFGSGTRLTVV.

The chain couples TRBV10-3 to TRBJ2-3, with D possibly matching TRBD2 (5 bases). V lost 2 bases, J lost 1 base, and 10 bases lay in between. The CDR3 is made up of 15 amino acids. CDR1 is ENHRY and CDR2 is SYGVKD in the germline V gene. CDR3 coding DNA: TGTGCCATCAGTGAGCGGGATAGCGGCACAGATACGCAGTATTTT. As protein: CAISERDSGTDTQYF.

This chain uses TRBV20-1 with TRBJ1-1, with 7 bases fitting TRBD1. Germline lookup yields CDR1 DFQATT and CDR2 SNEGSKA (reference sequence). After removal of 8 bases from V and 1 base from J, the junction contained 4 bases not matched to a gene. CDR3 length equals 12 residues. The DNA for the CDR3 is TGCAGTTTGGGACAGCCGAACACTGAAGCTTTCTTT. Amino acid sequence: CSLGQPNTEAFF.

In this sample, this clonotype turned up once. The chain uses TRBV12-3 or TRBV12-4 and TRBJ2-7, with D uncertain. This CDR3 region has 15 residues. V dropped 5 bases and J dropped 0 bases, with 14 bases sitting between them. The CDR3, as DNA: TGTGCCAGCAGTCTAGGAAGGTATTCCTCCTACGAGCAGTACTTC. It specifies CASSLGRYSSYEQYF.

This clonotype showed up just once. V is TRBV20-1 and J is TRBJ2-5; TRBD1 agrees at 10 bases. The CDR3 loop spans 14 amino acids. Germline values: CDR1 DFQATT, CDR2 SNEGSKA (reference sequence). J gave up 3 bases and V 2 bases, and 3 bases lay outside the gene matches. The CDR3 here is CSARSGQGKETQYF. Here the CDR3 DNA reads TGCAGTGCTAGATCGGGACAGGGGAAAGAGACCCAGTACTTC.

This clonotype was seen more than once but under ten times. The chain employs TRBV5-1 and TRBJ2-6, with D perhaps TRBD1 or TRBD2 (5 bases each). Germline CDR1 reads SGHRS; CDR2 reads YFSETQ. The germline V and J ends were trimmed by 1 base and 3 bases, with 11 bases remaining between them. The length of the CDR3 is 16 residues. The CDR3, as DNA: TGCGCCAGCAGCTTGTGGGGGTCAGGTGGGGCCAACGTCCTGACTTTC. Translating it yields CASSLWGSGGANVLTF.

This clonotype is a singleton in its sample. This rearrangement joins TRBV10-3 to TRBJ2-2, with D uncertain. Deletions cut 4 bases from V and 2 bases from J, with 8 bases between. The germline gives CDR1 ENHRY, CDR2 SYGVKD. The CDR3 is made up of 14 amino acids. CDR3 loop: CAISGAANTGELFF. As DNA, the CDR3 is TGTGCCATCAGTGGGGCGGCAAACACCGGGGAGCTGTTTTTT.

The chain combines TRBV28 with TRBJ1-2; the match to TRBD1 covers 7 bases. Trimming took 2 bases from V and 4 from J; bases not matched to a gene: 4. The CDR3 spans 14 residues. Germline V gives CDR1 MDHEN, CDR2 SYDVKM. Here the CDR3 reads CASSLRGRRYGYTF. CDR3 DNA: TGTGCCAGCAGTTTAAGGGGGCGCCGCTATGGCTACACCTTC.

The V gene is TRBV4-1, the J gene TRBJ1-5; a weak D match, TRBD1 (5 bases). The germline V gene has CDR1 MGHRA and CDR2 YSYEKL. Trimming took 6 bases from V and 6 from J, leaving 12 bases between them. The CDR3 spans 13 residues. The CDR3: CASSWGVFQPQHF. As DNA, the CDR3 is TGCGCCAGCAGTTGGGGGGTCTTTCAGCCCCAGCATTTT.

This sequence joins TRBV29-1 and TRBJ1-2; no reliable D call. The CDR3 spans 11 residues. Trimming took off 2 bases at V and 4 bases at J, with 5 bases between the two ends. Germline lookup yields CDR1 SQVTM and CDR2 ANQGSEA. DNA of the CDR3: TGCAGCGTTGAACTAACCTATGGCTACACCTTC. Its protein product is CSVELTYGYTF.

This sequence joins TRBV12-3 or TRBV12-4 and TRBJ2-1; 8 bases are a match to TRBD2. This CDR3 has 15 residues. V was clipped by 7 bases and J by 7 bases; unmatched bases: 12. In DNA, the CDR3 is TGTGCCAGCACTCACCCTCAGCGGGGGAAGAATGAGCAGTTCTTC. Its translation: CASTHPQRGKNEQFF.

The V call is TRBV11-2, the J call TRBJ2-5; perhaps TRBD2 as D (6 bases). With the DNA end fitting TRBJ2-7 better, the J assignment may be wrong. The CDR3 consists of 13 residues. Germline assignment: CDR1 SGHAT and CDR2 FQNNGV. Here the CDR3 reads CASSRRGGNEQYF. The CDR3 DNA reads as TGTGCCAGCAGCCGGCGTGGGGGGAACGAGCAGTACTTC.

This clonotype has more than one count but fewer than ten. The chain recombines TRBV12-3 or TRBV12-4 with TRBJ2-3; D uncertain. Trimming cost V 3 bases and J 0 bases, with 10 bases left between them. The CDR3 is made up of 15 amino acids. The CDR3 bases are TGTGCCAGCAGTTTCGGAAGACCCAGCACAGATACGCAGTATTTT. Its translation: CASSFGRPSTDTQYF.

This clonotype was seen a single time. The chain employs TRBV29-1 and TRBJ2-3; perhaps TRBD1 as D (6 bases). Germline V gives CDR1 SQVTM, CDR2 ANQGSEA. The CDR3 contains 14 residues. V shed 4 bases and J shed 7 bases, with 18 bases lying between them. CDR3 region: CSVVRDTGSNTQYF. The CDR3 DNA reads as TGCAGCGTTGTAAGGGACACAGGATCGAATACGCAGTATTTT.

The CDR3 here is CASSVDRADDTEAFF. CDR3 sequence (DNA): TGCGCCAGCAGCGTGGACAGGGCCGATGACACTGAAGCTTTCTTT. This chain joins TRBV5-1 and TRBJ1-1, with TRBD1 matching over 8 bases. V was pared by 4 bases and J by 3 bases, with 8 bases of the junction left unmatched. Germline CDR1 and CDR2: SGHRS and YFSETQ. This CDR3 is built from 15 residues.

The V call is TRBV6-1, the J call TRBJ2-6; D gene uncertain. Germline loops: CDR1 MNHNS, CDR2 SASEGT. Trimming pared 8 bases from V and 1 base from J, leaving 21 bases between. This CDR3 is 18 amino acids long. DNA of the CDR3: TGTGCCAGCGTCAACCGGGCGTCAGGTTTATCTGGGGCCAACGTCCTGACTTTC. Its translation: CASVNRASGLSGANVLTF.

The chain combines TRBV10-3 with TRBJ2-5; D call uncertain. CDR1 is ENHRY and CDR2 is SYGVKD in the germline V gene. The length of the CDR3 is 16 residues. V was cut by 2 bases and J by 3 bases, with 16 bases left in between. The CDR3 loop is CAISEPGRAVEETQYF. Written as DNA, the CDR3 is TGTGCCATCAGTGAGCCCGGACGGGCGGTAGAAGAGACCCAGTACTTC.

This clonotype turned up a few times. This chain connects TRBV10-3 to TRBJ2-7; D is undetermined. This CDR3 contains 15 residues. The germline gives CDR1 ENHRY, CDR2 SYGVKD. The germline V and J ends were trimmed by 3 bases and 4 bases, with 16 bases remaining between them. The CDR3 loop reads CAISDPARQPYEQYF. The CDR3 DNA reads TGTGCCATCAGTGATCCGGCGAGGCAGCCATACGAGCAGTACTTC.

This rearrangement joins TRBV4-2 to TRBJ2-7, with 7 bases fitting TRBD1. The tail of the sequence fits TRBJ2-5 better, so the J call may be wrong. The CDR3 is 15 amino acids. CDR1 is LGHNA, CDR2 YNFKEQ, per germline. This chain's CDR3 is CASSQDGTVKETQYF. CDR3 nucleotides: TGTGCCAGCAGCCAAGATGGGACAGTTAAAGAGACCCAGTACTTC.

The chain links TRBV25-1 to TRBJ2-5; tentatively, D is TRBD2 (6 bases). Trimming removed 1 base from V and 2 bases from J, with 17 bases in between. Per the germline V gene, CDR1 is MGHDK and CDR2 is SYGVNS. This CDR3 contains 17 residues. The CDR3 DNA sequence: TGTGCCAGCAGTGAATGGGGCGGGGCCACTGTACAAGAGACCCAGTACTTC. It is translated as CASSEWGGATVQETQYF.

In regard to this clonotype: Its ends do not fully match the called genes, so a read error is possible. V usage is TRBV10-3 and J usage is TRBJ2-3, with D tentatively TRBD2 (5 bases). The CDR3 is made up of 16 amino acids. Germline V gene data show CDR1 as ENHRY and CDR2 as SYGVKD. The CDR3 region has the DNA TGTGTCATCAGTGAGTCGTCTCCCGGGGGCACAGATACGCAGTATTTT. It encodes CVISESSPGGTDTQYF.

This clonotype was detected a few times. Here the CDR3 DNA reads TGCGCCAGCAGCTTGGCCGGGACAGGCAAAGAGACCCAGTACTTC. Its protein is CASSLAGTGKETQYF. The chain employs TRBV5-1 and TRBJ2-5; 8 bases map to TRBD1. The CDR3 runs to 15 residues. Unmatched junction bases numbered 4, after V lost 0 bases and J lost 3 bases. The germline V gene encodes CDR1 SGHRS and CDR2 YFSETQ.